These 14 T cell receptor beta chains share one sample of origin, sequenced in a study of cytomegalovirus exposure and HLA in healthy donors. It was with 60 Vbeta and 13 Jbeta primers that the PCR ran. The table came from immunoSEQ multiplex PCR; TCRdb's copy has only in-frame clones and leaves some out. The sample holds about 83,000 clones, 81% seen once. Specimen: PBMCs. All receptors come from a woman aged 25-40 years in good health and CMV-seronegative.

The DNA of the CDR3 is TGTGCCAGCAGCAGAAGTGGGACAGGGAACACTGAAGCTTTCTTT. Protein sequence: CASSRSGTGNTEAFF. This chain joins TRBV7-3 and TRBJ1-1; 8 bases match TRBD1. Germline trimming cut 5 bases from V and 1 base from J; bases unmatched to any gene: 6. CDR3 size: 15 residues. The germline CDR1 and CDR2 sequences are SGHTA and FQGTGA.

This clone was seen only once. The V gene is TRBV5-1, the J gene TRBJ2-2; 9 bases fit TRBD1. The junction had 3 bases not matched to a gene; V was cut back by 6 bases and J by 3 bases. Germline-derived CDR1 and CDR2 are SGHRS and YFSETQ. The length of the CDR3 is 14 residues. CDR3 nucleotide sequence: TGCGCCAGCAAAGACAGGGGGTACACCGGGGAGCTGTTTTTT. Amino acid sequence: CASKDRGYTGELFF.

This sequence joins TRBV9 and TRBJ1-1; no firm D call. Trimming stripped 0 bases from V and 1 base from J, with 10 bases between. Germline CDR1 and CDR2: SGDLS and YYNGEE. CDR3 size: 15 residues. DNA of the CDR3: TGTGCCAGCAGCGTAGCGGAGAGAACGAACACTGAAGCTTTCTTT. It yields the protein CASSVAERTNTEAFF.

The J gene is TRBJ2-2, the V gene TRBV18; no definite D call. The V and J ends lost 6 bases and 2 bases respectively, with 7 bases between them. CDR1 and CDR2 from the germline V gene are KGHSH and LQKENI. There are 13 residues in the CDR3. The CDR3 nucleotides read TGTGCCAGCTCCCCTAAAAACACCGGGGAGCTGTTTTTT. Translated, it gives CASSPKNTGELFF. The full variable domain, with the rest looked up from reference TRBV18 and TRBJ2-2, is NAGVMQNPRHLVRRRGQEARLRCSPMKGHSHVYWYRQLPEEGLKFMVYLQKENIIDESGMPKERFSAEFPKEGPSILRIQQVVRGDSAAYFCASSPKNTGELFFGEGSRLTVL.

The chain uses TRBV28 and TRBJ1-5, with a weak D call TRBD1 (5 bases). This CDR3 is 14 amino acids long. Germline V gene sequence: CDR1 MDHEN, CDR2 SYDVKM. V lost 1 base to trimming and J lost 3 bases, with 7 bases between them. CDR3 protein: CASSLSGFNQPQHF. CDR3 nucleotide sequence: TGTGCCAGCAGTTTATCAGGGTTCAATCAGCCCCAGCATTTT.

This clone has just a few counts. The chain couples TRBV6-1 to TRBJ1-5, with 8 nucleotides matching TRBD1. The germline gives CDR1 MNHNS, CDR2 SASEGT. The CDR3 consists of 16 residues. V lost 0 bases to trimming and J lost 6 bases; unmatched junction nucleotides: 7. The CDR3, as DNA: TGTGCCAGCAGTGAAGCGCCCAGGGGGCGCCGTCAGCCCCAGCATTTT. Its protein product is CASSEAPRGRRQPQHF.

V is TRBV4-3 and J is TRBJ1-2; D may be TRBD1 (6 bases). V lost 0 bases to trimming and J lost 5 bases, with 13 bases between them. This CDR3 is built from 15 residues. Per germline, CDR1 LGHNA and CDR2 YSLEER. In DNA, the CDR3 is TGCGCCAGCAGCCAAGAGGGCAGGGGAGGGTATGGCTACACCTTC. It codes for CASSQEGRGGYGYTF.

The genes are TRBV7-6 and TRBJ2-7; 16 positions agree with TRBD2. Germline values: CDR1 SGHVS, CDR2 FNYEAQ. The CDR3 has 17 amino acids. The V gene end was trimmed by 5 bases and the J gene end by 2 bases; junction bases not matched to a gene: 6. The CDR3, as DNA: TGTGCCAGCAGCCCACAAGGGACTAGCGGGAGGGCCTACGAGCAGTACTTC. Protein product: CASSPQGTSGRAYEQYF.

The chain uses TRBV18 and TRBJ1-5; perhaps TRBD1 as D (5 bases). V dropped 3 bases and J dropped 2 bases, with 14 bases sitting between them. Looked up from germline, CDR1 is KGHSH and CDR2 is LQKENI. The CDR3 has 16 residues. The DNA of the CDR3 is TGTGCCAGCTCACCCCCGGGCAGGGCCGGCAATCAGCCCCAGCATTTT. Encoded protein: CASSPPGRAGNQPQHF.

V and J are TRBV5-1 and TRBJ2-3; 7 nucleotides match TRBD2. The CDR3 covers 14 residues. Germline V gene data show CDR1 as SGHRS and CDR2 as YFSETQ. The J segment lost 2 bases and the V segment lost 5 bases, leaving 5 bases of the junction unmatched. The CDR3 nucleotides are TGCGCCAGCAGAAAGCGGGACCCCACAGATACGCAGTATTTT. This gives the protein CASRKRDPTDTQYF.

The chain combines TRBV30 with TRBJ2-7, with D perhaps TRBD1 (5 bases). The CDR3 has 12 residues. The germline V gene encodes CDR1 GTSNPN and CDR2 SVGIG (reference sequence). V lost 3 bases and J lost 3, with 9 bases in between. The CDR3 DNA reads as TGTGCCTGGAGCCCTACAGGCTACGAGCAGTACTTC. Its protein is CAWSPTGYEQYF.

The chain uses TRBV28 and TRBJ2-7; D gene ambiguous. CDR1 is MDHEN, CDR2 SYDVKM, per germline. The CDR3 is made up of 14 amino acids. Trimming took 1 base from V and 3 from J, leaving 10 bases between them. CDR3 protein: CASSLYQRSYEQYF. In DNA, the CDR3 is TGTGCCAGCAGTTTATACCAGAGGAGCTACGAGCAGTACTTC.

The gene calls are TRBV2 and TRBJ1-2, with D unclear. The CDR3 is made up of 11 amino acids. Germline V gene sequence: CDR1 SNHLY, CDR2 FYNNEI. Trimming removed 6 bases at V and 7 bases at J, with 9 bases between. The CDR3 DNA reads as TGTGCCAGCAGCGCCCGGGGTGGCTACACCTTC. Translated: CASSARGGYTF.

The CDR3 here is CASSADSNSYEQYF. The CDR3 nucleotides read TGTGCCAGCAGCGCGGACTCAAACTCCTACGAGCAGTACTTC. The gene calls are TRBV9 and TRBJ2-7, with D perhaps TRBD2 (5 bases). This CDR3 comprises 14 residues. Germline values: CDR1 SGDLS, CDR2 YYNGEE. The germline V and J ends were trimmed by 3 bases and 0 bases, with 10 bases remaining between them.